The 32 T cell receptor beta chains given below trace back to one sample, sequenced in a study of T cells in Graves' hyperthyroidism and ophthalmopathy. RNA transcripts provided the source from which TCR beta CDR3 regions were amplified. The primer set for the first-round RT-PCR of the TCR CDR3 was HTBI. TCRdb called the multiplex PCR reads again in MiXCR, with one record for every CDR3 protein. Here the sample spans some 300,000 distinct CDR3 sequences, roughly 19% being singletons. Input material: blood. These receptors were taken from a man aged 50-59 years with Graves' ophthalmopathy.

The chain uses TRBV4-1 and TRBJ1-2; no clear D. V dropped 2 bases and J dropped 7 bases, with 14 bases sitting between them. Per germline, CDR1 MGHRA and CDR2 YSYEKL. This CDR3 comprises 14 residues. CDR3 nucleotides: TGCGCCAGCAGCCAAAGTCGGACTCAGAGTGGCTACACCTTC. It translates to CASSQSRTQSGYTF.

This rearrangement joins TRBV5-1 to TRBJ2-7; tentative D call: TRBD2 (6 bases). V was trimmed by 2 bases and J by 6 bases, leaving 15 bases between them. The CDR3 covers 14 residues. Per the germline V gene, CDR1 is SGHRS and CDR2 is YFSETQ. CDR3 loop: CASSFGGAAREQYF. The CDR3 DNA follows: TGCGCCAGCAGCTTCGGAGGGGCGGCTCGCGAGCAGTACTTC.

This clonotype occurred once. The chain links TRBV27 to TRBJ1-2; D is unclear. Looked up from germline, CDR1 is MNHEY and CDR2 is SMNVEV (reference sequence). This CDR3 comprises 13 residues. V lost 0 bases, J lost 5 bases, and 7 bases lay in between. CDR3: CASSLSLGYGYTF. CDR3 DNA sequence: TGTGCCAGCAGTTTATCGCTAGGGTATGGCTACACCTTC.

The V call is TRBV6-1, the J call TRBJ2-7; the D gene is possibly TRBD2 (5 bases). Germline CDR1 reads MNHNS; CDR2 reads SASEGT. V was clipped by 7 bases and J by 3 bases, with 13 bases between them. CDR3 size: 13 residues. The CDR3 region is CASTLREGYEQYF. CDR3 bases: TGTGCCAGCACCCTCCGGGAAGGCTACGAGCAGTACTTC.

The rearrangement uses TRBV19 and TRBJ1-5; D might be TRBD1 (5 bases). V dropped 11 bases and J dropped 2 bases, with 19 bases sitting between them. Germline V gene lookup returns CDR1 LNHDA and CDR2 SQIVND (reference sequence). CDR3 length: 15 amino acids. The CDR3: CAGKGMGRGNQPQHF. The CDR3 nucleotides are TGTGCCGGCAAGGGGATGGGGCGGGGCAATCAGCCCCAGCATTTT.

At least ten counts were recorded for this clonotype. V is TRBV25-1 and J is TRBJ1-1; D gene unclear. The CDR3 sequence is 12 residues long. V lost 8 bases to trimming and J lost 1 base, with 8 bases between them. Germline V lookup: CDR1 MGHDK, CDR2 SYGVNS. The CDR3 spells CASSRENTEAFF. The CDR3 coding sequence is TGTGCCAGCTCGCGGGAGAACACTGAAGCTTTCTTT.

The V and J genes are TRBV9 and TRBJ2-1; the D is unclear. The germline V gene has CDR1 SGDLS and CDR2 YYNGEE. Trimming stripped 2 bases from V and 8 bases from J, with 11 bases between. This CDR3 contains 13 residues. The CDR3 nucleotides read TGTGCCAGCAGCGTCCCCGGTTCGGATGAGCAGTTCTTC. Its translation is CASSVPGSDEQFF.

Comments on this clonotype: A clone one base away is much larger, so this may be a read error. V gene TRBV12-3 or TRBV12-4 combines with J gene TRBJ2-2, with TRBD2 matching over 11 bases. This CDR3 has 17 residues. The V gene end was trimmed by 3 bases and the J gene end by 4 bases; junction bases not matched to a gene: 7. The CDR3 DNA follows: TGTGCCAGCAGTTTTAGCGGGAGGGAGAGGAGCACCGGGGAGCTGTTTTTT. Translated, it gives CASSFSGRERSTGELFF.

The rearrangement uses TRBV9 and TRBJ2-1; 10 nucleotides align to TRBD2. With V trimmed by 1 base and J by 5 bases, 0 bases remained unmatched. The CDR3 runs 14 residues. CDR1 and CDR2 from the germline V gene are SGDLS and YYNGEE. For the CDR3, the DNA is TGTGCCAGCAGCGTACTAGCGGGAGACAATGAGCAGTTCTTC. Protein product: CASSVLAGDNEQFF.

The chain couples TRBV28 to TRBJ2-7; D uncertain. This CDR3 has 13 amino acids. Germline V gene sequence: CDR1 MDHEN, CDR2 SYDVKM. V was cut by 5 bases and J by 1 base, with 9 bases left in between. The DNA for the CDR3 is TGTGCCAGCAGTCGCCGGGTTTCCTACGAGCAGTACTTC. Protein: CASSRRVSYEQYF.

This clonotype was counted between two and nine times. The gene calls are TRBV3-1 and TRBJ1-6; a possible D gene is TRBD1 (5 bases). CDR1 is LGHDT, CDR2 YNNKEL, per germline (reference sequence). Trimming removed 2 bases from V and 10 bases from J, with 9 bases in between. CDR3 length equals 13 residues. Here the CDR3 reads CASSQQGDSPLHF. DNA of the CDR3: TGTGCCAGCAGCCAACAAGGGGACTCACCCCTCCACTTT.

This clonotype was detected many times. V gene TRBV5-8 combines with J gene TRBJ2-4; possibly TRBD1 for D (6 bases). The CDR3 consists of 12 residues. Trimming removed 1 base at V and 8 bases at J, with 7 bases between. Looked up from germline, CDR1 is SGHTS and CDR2 is YDEGEE. The CDR3 bases are TGTGCCAGCAGCTTGCAGGGGTACATTCAGTACTTC. Its protein product is CASSLQGYIQYF.

This clonotype was seen only a few times. This CDR3 is CASSQAQGAKLFF. The DNA for the CDR3 is TGTGCCAGCAGCCAAGCGCAGGGCGCAAAACTGTTTTTT. The chain uses TRBV3-1 and TRBJ1-4; TRBD1 is a possible D gene (5 bases). The V end was cut by 1 base, the J end by 10 bases, with 10 bases between. Per the germline V gene, CDR1 is LGHDT and CDR2 is YNNKEL (reference sequence). The CDR3 contains 13 residues.

The chain links TRBV2 to TRBJ1-5; D call uncertain. Per the germline V gene, CDR1 is SNHLY and CDR2 is FYNNEI. The CDR3 is 13 residues long. V was pared by 4 bases and J by 10 bases, with 14 bases between. CDR3 region: CASSGPPPQPQHF. CDR3 in DNA: TGTGCCAGCAGTGGACCGCCGCCTCAACCCCAGCATTTT.

The V gene is TRBV7-2, the J gene TRBJ2-1; 9 bases fit TRBD2. Germline V gene sequence: CDR1 SGHTA, CDR2 FQGNSA. Germline trimming cut 2 bases from V and 0 bases from J; bases unmatched to any gene: 14. The CDR3 length is 20 residues. The CDR3: CASSLPGRLAAKGSYNEQFF. In DNA form, the CDR3 reads TGTGCCAGCAGCTTACCAGGAAGACTAGCGGCAAAGGGCTCCTACAATGAGCAGTTCTTC.

The CDR3 DNA sequence: TGTGCCAGCAGCTTGCCTCAGAACACTGAAGCTTTCTTT. Its translation is CASSLPQNTEAFF. The V gene is TRBV5-6, the J gene TRBJ1-1; D is unresolved. This CDR3 region has 13 residues. Trimming pared 1 base from V and 1 base from J, leaving 5 bases between. Germline CDR1 is SGHDT and CDR2 is YYEEEE.

This clonotype was seen at least ten times. The chain links TRBV18 to TRBJ2-7; no firm D call. CDR3 length: 13 residues. Per germline, CDR1 KGHSH and CDR2 LQKENI. Trimming took off 4 bases at V and 1 base at J, with 8 bases between the two ends. In DNA form, the CDR3 reads TGTGCCAGCTCACTCCTACAGTCCTACGAGCAGTACTTC. This sequence encodes CASSLLQSYEQYF.

This clonotype was observed many times. V is TRBV6-2 or TRBV6-3 and J is TRBJ1-1; D is unclear. V dropped 7 bases and J dropped 4 bases, with 13 bases sitting between them. The CDR3 runs to 13 residues. CDR1 is MNHEY, CDR2 SVGEGT, per germline. For the CDR3, the DNA is TGTGCCAGCACCCTCGGGTGGGCCACTGAAGCTTTCTTT. Amino acids: CASTLGWATEAFF.

This clonotype was observed a few times. The chain links TRBV20-1 to TRBJ2-1; D not resolved. CDR1 and CDR2 from the germline V gene are DFQATT and SNEGSKA (reference sequence). The CDR3 covers 14 residues. Trimming removed 3 bases at V and 7 bases at J, with 16 bases between. The CDR3 sequence is CSASARLSRNEQFF. The CDR3 nucleotides are TGCAGTGCTAGCGCCCGCCTGAGTCGGAATGAGCAGTTCTTC.

This clonotype was recorded many times. The chain links TRBV20-1 to TRBJ2-7, with a weak D call TRBD2 (6 bases). Germline CDR1 DFQATT, CDR2 SNEGSKA (reference sequence). This CDR3 is 14 amino acids long. V shed 5 bases and J shed 6 bases, with 20 bases lying between them. The CDR3 sequence is CSASRGGTRGEQYF. CDR3 bases: TGCAGTGCTTCTAGGGGCGGGACTCGGGGCGAGCAGTACTTC.

This clonotype has more than one count but fewer than ten. This sequence joins TRBV6-1 and TRBJ1-2, with D hard to call. Trimming stripped 1 base from V and 4 bases from J, with 10 bases between. Germline loops: CDR1 MNHNS, CDR2 SASEGT. The CDR3 covers 14 residues. Written as DNA, the CDR3 is TGTGCCAGCAGTGAAGTGCCACCCCGCTATGGCTACACCTTC. Translation: CASSEVPPRYGYTF.

The sample holds many counts of this clonotype. The chain recombines TRBV28 with TRBJ1-2; TRBD1 might be the D (6 bases). From germline, CDR1 is MDHEN and CDR2 SYDVKM. V lost 2 bases and J 8 bases, leaving 18 bases between the germline ends. The CDR3 has 15 residues. CDR3 nucleotides: TGTGCCAGCAGTTTAGGGCGAACAACAGGGCGCGGCTACACCTTC. Translated: CASSLGRTTGRGYTF.

This clonotype has just a few counts. The V gene is TRBV20-1, the J gene TRBJ2-4, with D tentatively TRBD1 (5 bases). Germline loops: CDR1 DFQATT, CDR2 SNEGSKA (reference sequence). This CDR3 comprises 15 residues. V was pared by 0 bases and J by 1 base, with 10 bases between. The CDR3 DNA sequence: TGCAGTGCTAGAGACGCAGGGAATGCCAAAAACATTCAGTACTTC. Translation gives CSARDAGNAKNIQYF.

This clonotype showed up many times. This CDR3 reads CASSPKDRGDYEQYF. CDR3 in DNA: TGTGCCAGCTCACCGAAGGACAGGGGGGACTACGAGCAGTACTTC. V gene TRBV18 combines with J gene TRBJ2-7, with 10 bases fitting TRBD1. The ends lost 3 bases at V and 3 bases at J; junction bases unmatched: 5. The germline V gene encodes CDR1 KGHSH and CDR2 LQKENI. The CDR3 covers 15 residues.

This clonotype was observed a handful of times. The chain couples TRBV9 to TRBJ1-1; the D is unclear. Between the trimmed V and J ends, which lost 0 bases and 0 bases, there was a span of 12 bases. The CDR3 is 16 residues long. Germline CDR1 reads SGDLS; CDR2 reads YYNGEE. The CDR3 bases are TGTGCCAGCAGCGTAGAAGGACGTAACATGAACACTGAAGCTTTCTTT. It encodes CASSVEGRNMNTEAFF.

This clonotype has just a few counts. The V and J genes are TRBV13 and TRBJ2-7, with 8 bases aligning to TRBD1. J was trimmed by 3 bases and V by 4 bases; bases with no gene match: 8. The CDR3 runs to 15 residues. Germline values: CDR1 PRHDT, CDR2 FYEKMQ (reference sequence). As DNA, the CDR3 is TGTGCCAGCAGCTCCGCCGGGACAGGAGACTACGAGCAGTACTTC. This codes for CASSSAGTGDYEQYF. The entire variable domain, with the rest obtained from reference TRBV13 and TRBJ2-7, is as follows: AAGVIQSPRHLIKEKRETATLKCYPIPRHDTVYWYQQGPGQDPQFLISFYEKMQSDKGSIPDRFSAQQFSDYHSELNMSSLELGDSALYFCASSSAGTGDYEQYFGPGTRLTVT.

This clonotype was recorded many times. CDR3 bases: TGTGCCAGCAGCTTATCGGGACACTCCTACGAGCAGTACTTC. Translation gives CASSLSGHSYEQYF. The chain links TRBV7-2 to TRBJ2-7; perhaps TRBD1 as D (6 bases). Trimming pared 2 bases from V and 0 bases from J, leaving 8 bases between. CDR1 SGHTA and CDR2 FQGNSA come from the germline V gene. This CDR3 spans 14 amino acids.

This clonotype has just a few counts. The chain links TRBV6-1 to TRBJ2-3, with 15 bases matching TRBD2. CDR1 MNHNS and CDR2 SASEGT come from the germline V gene. The CDR3 is 18 residues long. Germline trimming cut 2 bases from V and 6 bases from J; bases unmatched to any gene: 9. In nucleotides, the CDR3 is TGTGCCAGCAGTGAAACGGCCGGGACTAGCGGGAGGACCGATACGCAGTATTTT. Protein: CASSETAGTSGRTDTQYF.

The genes are TRBV25-1 and TRBJ2-5; TRBD1 aligns across 9 bases. The trim removed 0 bases at V and 4 bases at J, leaving 6 bases unmatched. CDR1 and CDR2 (germline): MGHDK, SYGVNS. This CDR3 has 16 amino acids. The CDR3 reads CASSEYRTGVGETQYF. CDR3 bases: TGTGCCAGCAGTGAATATAGGACAGGGGTCGGAGAGACCCAGTACTTC.

The sample holds a few counts of this clonotype. The CDR3 reads CASSLLVQETQYF. The CDR3 nucleotides are TGCGCCAGCAGCTTACTAGTCCAAGAGACCCAGTACTTC. The genes are TRBV5-1 and TRBJ2-5; D possibly corresponds to TRBD2 (5 bases). The V end lost 2 bases, the J end lost 1 base, and 6 bases lay between the germline ends. CDR3 length equals 13 residues. The germline V gene has CDR1 SGHRS and CDR2 YFSETQ.

This clonotype was seen ten or more times. The chain employs TRBV11-3 and TRBJ1-1; D is undetermined. The germline V gene has CDR1 SGHNT and CDR2 YENEEA. The germline V and J ends were trimmed by 0 bases and 6 bases, with 8 bases remaining between them. The CDR3 totals 13 residues. CDR3 nucleotides: TGTGCCAGCAGCTTAGAAGGGCCCCCTGAAGCTTTCTTT. Translation gives CASSLEGPPEAFF.

This clonotype has at least ten counts. The chain has TRBV6-5 and TRBJ2-1; 10 bases map to TRBD2. The V segment lost 3 bases and the J segment 4 bases; nucleotides outside the gene matches: 9. The germline gives CDR1 MNHEY, CDR2 SVGAGI. This CDR3 has 17 residues. CDR3 residues: CASSYLETSGLYNEQFF. The CDR3 DNA sequence: TGTGCCAGCAGTTATCTAGAGACTAGCGGGTTGTACAATGAGCAGTTCTTC.